This TCR beta chain was identified during a study of shared clonotypes between healthy human individuals. The investigators split CD4+ cells into a CD45RA+ naive subset and a CD45RA-negative memory subset. Trimming at V came to 4 bases and at J to 6 bases, leaving 9 bases not matched to a gene. This CDR3 contains 15 residues. Germline V gives CDR1 SQVTM, CDR2 ANQGSEA. Repertoires were generated with immunoSEQ multiplex PCR, while TCRdb's copy carries only in-frame clones and drops some. Of a few hundred thousand clones in the sample, 97% were seen once. Source material: naive CD4+ T cells sorted from blood. The subset is: CD45RA+ positively selected. The chain links TRBV29-1 to TRBJ2-1; TRBD2 aligns across 10 bases. The clonotype comes from a woman in her 30s in good health. CDR3 in amino acids: CSVVPGLASFNEQFF. CDR3 bases: TGCAGCGTTGTCCCGGGACTAGCGAGCTTCAATGAGCAGTTCTTC.